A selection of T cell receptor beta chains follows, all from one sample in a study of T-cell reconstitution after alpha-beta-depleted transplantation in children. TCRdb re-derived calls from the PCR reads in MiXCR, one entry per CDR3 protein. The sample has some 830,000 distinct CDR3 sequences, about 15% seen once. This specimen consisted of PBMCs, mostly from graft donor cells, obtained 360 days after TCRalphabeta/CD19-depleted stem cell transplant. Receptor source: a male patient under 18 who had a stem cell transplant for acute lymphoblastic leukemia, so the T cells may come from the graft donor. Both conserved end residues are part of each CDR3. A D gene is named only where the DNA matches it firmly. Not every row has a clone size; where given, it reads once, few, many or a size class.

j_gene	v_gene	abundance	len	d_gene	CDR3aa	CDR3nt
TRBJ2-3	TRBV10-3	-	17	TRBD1	CAISESVGQGSTDTQYF	TGTGCCATCAGTGAGTCGGTCGGACAGGGAAGCACAGATACGCAGTATTTT
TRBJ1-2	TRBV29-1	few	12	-	CSVERGNRGYTF	TGCAGCGTTGAACGGGGTAATCGAGGCTACACCTTC
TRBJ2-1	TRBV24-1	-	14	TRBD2	CATSGLAPANEQFF	TGTGCCACCAGTGGACTAGCCCCGGCGAATGAGCAGTTCTTC
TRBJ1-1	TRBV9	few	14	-	CASSPRFMNTEAFF	TGTGCCAGCAGCCCACGATTCATGAACACTGAAGCTTTCTTT
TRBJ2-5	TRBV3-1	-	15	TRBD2	CASSQNGGGGETQYF	TGTGCCAGCAGCCAGAACGGGGGGGGTGGGGAGACCCAGTACTTC
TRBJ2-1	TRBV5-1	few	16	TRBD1	CASSLAWDSSYNEQFF	TGCGCCAGCAGCTTGGCGTGGGACAGCTCCTACAATGAGCAGTTCTTC
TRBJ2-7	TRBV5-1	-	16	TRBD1	CASSANPGQANYEQYF	TGCGCCAGCAGCGCCAACCCCGGACAGGCCAACTACGAGCAGTACTTC
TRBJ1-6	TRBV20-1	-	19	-	CSARESSFRVRAYNSPLHF	TGCAGTGCTAGAGAGAGTTCCTTCAGGGTACGCGCCTATAATTCACCCCTCCACTTT
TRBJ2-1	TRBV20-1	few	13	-	CSATGSAYNEQFF	TGCAGTGCTACCGGGAGTGCCTACAATGAGCAGTTCTTC
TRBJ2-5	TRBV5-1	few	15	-	CASSLITHPPKTQYF	TGCGCCAGCAGCTTAATCACCCATCCTCCCAAGACCCAGTACTTC
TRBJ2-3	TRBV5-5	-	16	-	CASSFRDPTLKNTQYF	TGTGCCAGCAGCTTCCGGGACCCAACTTTGAAGAATACGCAGTATTTT
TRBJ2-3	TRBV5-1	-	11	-	CASSLRNTQYF	TGCGCCAGCAGCTTACGAAATACGCAGTATTTT
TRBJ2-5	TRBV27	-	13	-	CASSFMIGETQYF	TGTGCCAGCAGTTTCATGATCGGCGAGACCCAGTACTTC
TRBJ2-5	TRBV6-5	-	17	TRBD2	CASSWGLATALQETQYF	TGTGCCAGCAGTTGGGGACTAGCGACCGCCCTCCAAGAGACCCAGTACTTC
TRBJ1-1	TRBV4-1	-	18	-	CASSQDPSWRGPNTEAFF	TGCGCCAGCAGCCAAGATCCCAGTTGGAGAGGGCCGAACACTGAAGCTTTCTTT
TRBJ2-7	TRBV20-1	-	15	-	CSAREWRLAAYEQYF	TGCAGTGCTAGAGAGTGGAGGCTAGCCGCCTACGAGCAGTACTTC
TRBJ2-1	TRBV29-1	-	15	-	CSVDQPISSYNEQFF	TGCAGCGTTGATCAACCGATCAGCTCCTACAATGAGCAGTTCTTC
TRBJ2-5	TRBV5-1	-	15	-	CASSLAAAYGETQYF	TGCGCCAGCAGCTTGGCAGCGGCCTATGGGGAGACCCAGTACTTC
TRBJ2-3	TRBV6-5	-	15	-	CASSYSPPRTDTQYF	TGTGCCAGCAGTTACTCCCCGCCCCGCACAGATACGCAGTATTTT
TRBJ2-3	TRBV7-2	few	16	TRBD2	CASSPPTSGITDTQYF	TGTGCCAGCAGCCCTCCGACTAGCGGGATCACAGATACGCAGTATTTT
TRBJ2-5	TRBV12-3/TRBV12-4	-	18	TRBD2	CASSTSLVWTSRQETQYF	TGTGCCAGCAGTACTAGTTTGGTTTGGACTAGCAGACAAGAGACCCAGTACTTC
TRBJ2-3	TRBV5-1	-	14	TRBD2	CASSLTSGGDTQYF	TGCGCCAGCAGCTTGACTAGCGGAGGGGATACGCAGTATTTT
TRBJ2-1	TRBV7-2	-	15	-	CASSLLQGASNEQFF	TGTGCCAGCAGCTTACTACAGGGTGCGTCCAATGAGCAGTTCTTC
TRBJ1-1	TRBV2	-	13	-	CASSDWKNTEAFF	TGTGCCAGCAGTGACTGGAAGAACACTGAAGCTTTCTTT
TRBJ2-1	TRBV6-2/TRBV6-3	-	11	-	CASSPRATQFF	TGTGCCAGCAGTCCCCGGGCCACACAGTTCTTC
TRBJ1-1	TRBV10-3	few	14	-	CAISGQPANTEAFF	TGTGCCATCAGTGGACAACCTGCGAACACTGAAGCTTTCTTT
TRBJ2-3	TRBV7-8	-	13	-	CASSWGERYTQYF	TGTGCCAGCAGCTGGGGGGAGCGGTATACGCAGTATTTT
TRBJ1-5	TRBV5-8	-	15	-	CASSQGFSSNQPQHF	TGTGCCAGCAGTCAGGGGTTTTCGAGCAATCAGCCCCAGCATTTT
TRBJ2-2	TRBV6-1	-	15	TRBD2	CASRVAGKDTGELFF	TGTGCCAGCAGGGTAGCGGGAAAAGACACCGGGGAGCTGTTTTTT
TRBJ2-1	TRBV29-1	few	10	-	CSVALLEQFF	TGCAGCGTTGCCCTCCTTGAGCAGTTCTTC
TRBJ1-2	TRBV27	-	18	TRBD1	CASRLRGQGIGANYGYTF	TGTGCCAGCAGATTGCGGGGACAGGGTATAGGGGCTAACTATGGCTACACCTTC
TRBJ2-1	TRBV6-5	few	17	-	CASSYSLSWQGNNEQFF	TGTGCCAGCAGTTACTCGCTTTCATGGCAGGGAAACAATGAGCAGTTCTTC
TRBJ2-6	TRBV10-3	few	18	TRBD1	CAISAGTGASSGANVLTF	TGTGCCATCAGTGCCGGGACAGGCGCTTCCTCTGGGGCCAACGTCCTGACTTTC
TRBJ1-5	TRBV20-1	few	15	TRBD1	CSASTGGAGNQPQHF	TGCAGTGCTAGCACAGGGGGCGCGGGCAATCAGCCCCAGCATTTT
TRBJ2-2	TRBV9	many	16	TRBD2	CASSVLERGNTGELFF	TGTGCCAGCAGCGTATTGGAGCGGGGGAACACCGGGGAGCTGTTTTTT
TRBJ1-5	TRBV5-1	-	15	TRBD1	CASREQGNSNQPQHF	TGCGCCAGCAGAGAACAGGGGAATAGCAATCAGCCCCAGCATTTT